Below, one T cell receptor beta chain is given with its context. Antigen: not known. The sample belongs to a study of shared clonotypes between healthy human individuals. Study-wide points: Memory subsets generally showed smaller estimated richness than naive subsets did. Sharing across four donors was seen in 5% to 5.5% of naive CD4 clonotypes.

CDR3 length equals 15 residues. Germline assignment: CDR1 MNHEY and CDR2 SMNVEV (reference sequence). Unmatched junction bases numbered 15, after V lost 6 bases and J lost 10 bases. Assay: immunoSEQ multiplex PCR; the TCRdb copy retains only in-frame clones and omits some. The top ten hold 1.5% to 2% of the sample, which has hundreds of thousands of clones, 60% to 75% seen once. Each of the donors was a healthy adult who was HIV-negative and had not had a recent acute infection or vaccination. The sequenced sample was memory CD4+ T cells sorted from blood. Subset of the sample: CD45RA-negative fraction. V usage is TRBV27 and J usage is TRBJ1-5, with TRBD1 matching 7 bases. The origin of this receptor is a woman in her thirties in good health. The CDR3 loop reads CASSSADRVGGPQHF. In nucleotides, the CDR3 is TGTGCCAGCAGCTCAGCTGACAGGGTCGGAGGCCCCCAGCATTTT.